This T cell receptor (beta chain) originates from a study of OX40 agonist ivuxolimab in advanced cancers. As for the study in general: A diagnosis of hepatocellular carcinoma, melanoma, renal cell or head and neck cancer was present in dose-escalation patients. Partial response was recorded in three patients: one hepatocellular carcinoma and two cutaneous melanoma cases. Prior therapy, whether anti-PD-1, anti-PD-L1 or anti-CTLA-4, was allowed, and about 39% had some. Study-level results: Both CD4+ and CD8+ T cell populations in blood had undergone clonal expansion by week 6 at 0.1 to 3.0 mg/kg.

Sequencing used immunoSEQ multiplex PCR; TCRdb keeps in-frame clones, though not all of them. The table has about 36,000 clones, 78% seen once. V lost 2 bases and J 8 bases, leaving 24 bases between the germline ends. The CDR3 loop spans 17 amino acids. Germline loops: CDR1 MDHEN, CDR2 SYDVKM. As for this clone: The antigen is undetermined.

The chain employs TRBV28 and TRBJ1-1; possibly TRBD1 for D (6 bases). The source material was CD4+ or CD8+ T cells sorted from blood, sampled in a trial of the OX40 agonist ivuxolimab. This clonotype originated in an adult with an advanced solid tumor such as melanoma, head and neck, liver or kidney cancer. CDR3 in DNA: TGTGCCAGCAGTTTAGGGGCGGGGGGCGCTACCCAGAGAGAAGCTTTCTTT. Translating it yields CASSLGAGGATQREAFF.